This T cell receptor (beta chain) was recorded in a study of tissue T cells after allogeneic stem cell transplantation. The wider study: Steroid-refractory graft-versus-host disease after allogeneic hematopoietic cell transplant qualified adults for prospective research-autopsy enrollment. Every graft-versus-host disease patient had gastrointestinal disease and got several lines of graft-versus-host disease therapy. Of the grafts for graft-versus-host disease patients, four were unmodified and three CD34-selected. Study conclusions and caveats: Across patients, clones rarely overlapped, yet motif clusters were shared tissue-specifically.

Using immunoSEQ multiplex PCR, the repertoire was profiled, and TCRdb retains in-frame clones only, with some absent. The sample includes 25,000 or so clones, about 90% of them seen just once. Remarks on this clone: Its antigen is not known.

The sequencing here drew on blood, taken before transplantation. This sequence was found in a male donor aged 60 or over who later had graft-versus-host disease after an allogeneic stem cell transplant.

CDR3 coding DNA: TGCGCCAGCAGCTTGGACAGGGGTCTACGGGATGAGCAGTTCTTC. Its protein is CASSLDRGLRDEQFF. The gene calls are TRBV5-1 and TRBJ2-1, with 7 bases fitting TRBD1. Trimming took 0 bases from V and 8 from J; bases not matched to a gene: 8. The CDR3 totals 15 residues. CDR1 SGHRS and CDR2 YFSETQ come from the germline V gene.